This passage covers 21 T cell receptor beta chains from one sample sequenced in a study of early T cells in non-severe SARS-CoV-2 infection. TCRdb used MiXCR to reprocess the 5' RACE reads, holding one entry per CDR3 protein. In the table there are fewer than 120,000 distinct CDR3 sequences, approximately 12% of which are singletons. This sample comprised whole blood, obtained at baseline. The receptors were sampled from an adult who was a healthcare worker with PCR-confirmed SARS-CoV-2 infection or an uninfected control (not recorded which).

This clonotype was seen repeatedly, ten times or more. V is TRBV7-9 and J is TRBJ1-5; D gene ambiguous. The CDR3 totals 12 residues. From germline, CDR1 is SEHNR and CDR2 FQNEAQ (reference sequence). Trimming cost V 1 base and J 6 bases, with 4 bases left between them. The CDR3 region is CASSLGIQPQHF. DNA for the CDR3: TGTGCCAGCAGCTTAGGTATTCAGCCCCAGCATTTT.

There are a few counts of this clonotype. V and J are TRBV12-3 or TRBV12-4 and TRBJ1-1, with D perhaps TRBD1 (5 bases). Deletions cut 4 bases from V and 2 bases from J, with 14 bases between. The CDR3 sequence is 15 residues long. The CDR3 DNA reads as TGTGCCAGCAGTTCCCAAGGGGCGCTAAACACTGAAGCTTTCTTT. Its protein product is CASSSQGALNTEAFF.

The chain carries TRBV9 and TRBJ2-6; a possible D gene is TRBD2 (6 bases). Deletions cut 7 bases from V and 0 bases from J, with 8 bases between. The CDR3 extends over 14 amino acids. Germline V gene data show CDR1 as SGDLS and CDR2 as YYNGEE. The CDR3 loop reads CASGRSSGANVLTF. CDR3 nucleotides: TGTGCCAGCGGGAGGAGCTCTGGGGCCAACGTCCTGACTTTC.

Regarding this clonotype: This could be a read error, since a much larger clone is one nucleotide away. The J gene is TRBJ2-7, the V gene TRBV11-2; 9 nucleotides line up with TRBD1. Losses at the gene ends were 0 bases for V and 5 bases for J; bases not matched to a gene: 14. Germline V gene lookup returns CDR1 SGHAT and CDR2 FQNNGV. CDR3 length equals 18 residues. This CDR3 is CASSLDTVGTGIANEQYF. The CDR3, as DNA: TGTGCCAGCAGCTTAGATACTGTCGGGACAGGGATCGCCAACGAGCAGTACTTC.

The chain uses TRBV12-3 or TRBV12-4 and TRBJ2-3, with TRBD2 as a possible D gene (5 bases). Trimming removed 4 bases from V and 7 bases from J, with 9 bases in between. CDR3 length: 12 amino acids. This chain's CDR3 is CASSSDSYTQYF. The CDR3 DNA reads TGTGCCAGCAGTTCGGACTCCTATACGCAGTATTTT.

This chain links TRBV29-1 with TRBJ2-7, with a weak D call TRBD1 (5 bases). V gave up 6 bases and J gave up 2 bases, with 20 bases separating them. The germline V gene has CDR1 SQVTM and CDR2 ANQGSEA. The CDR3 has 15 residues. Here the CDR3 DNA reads TGCAGCGTAGTCAGGGTCAGTCTGCCGCCCTACGAGCAGTACTTC. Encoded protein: CSVVRVSLPPYEQYF.

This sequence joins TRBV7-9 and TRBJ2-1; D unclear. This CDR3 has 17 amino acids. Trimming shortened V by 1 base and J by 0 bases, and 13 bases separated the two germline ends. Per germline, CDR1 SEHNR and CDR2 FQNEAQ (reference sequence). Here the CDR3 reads CASSLVRSAGSYNEQFF. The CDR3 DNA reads TGTGCCAGCAGCTTAGTTCGGTCGGCCGGCTCCTACAATGAGCAGTTCTTC.

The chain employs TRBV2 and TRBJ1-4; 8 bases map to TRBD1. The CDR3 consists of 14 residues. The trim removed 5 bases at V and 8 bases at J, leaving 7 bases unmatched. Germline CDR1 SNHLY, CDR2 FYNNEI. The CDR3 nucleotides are TGTGCCAGCAGTATACAGGGGGGCCGAGAAAAACTGTTTTTT. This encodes CASSIQGGREKLFF. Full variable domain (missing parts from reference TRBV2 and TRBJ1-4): EPEVTQTPSHQVTQMGQEVILRCVPISNHLYFYWYRQILGQKVEFLVSFYNNEISEKSEIFDDQFSVERPDGSNFTLKIRSTKLEDSAMYFCASSIQGGREKLFFGSGTQLSVL.

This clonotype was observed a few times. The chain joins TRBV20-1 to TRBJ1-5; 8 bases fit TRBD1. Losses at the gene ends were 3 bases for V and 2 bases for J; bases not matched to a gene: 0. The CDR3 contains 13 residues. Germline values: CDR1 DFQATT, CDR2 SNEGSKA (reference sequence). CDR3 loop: CSARDRGNQPQHF. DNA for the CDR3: TGCAGTGCTAGGGACAGGGGCAATCAGCCCCAGCATTTT.

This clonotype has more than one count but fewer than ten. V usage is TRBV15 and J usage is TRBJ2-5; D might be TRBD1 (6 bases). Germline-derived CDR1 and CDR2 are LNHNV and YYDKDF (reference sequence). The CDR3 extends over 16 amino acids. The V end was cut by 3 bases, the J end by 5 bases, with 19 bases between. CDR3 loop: CATSSNPQGSAETQYF. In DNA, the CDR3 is TGTGCCACCAGCAGTAATCCCCAGGGGAGCGCGGAGACCCAGTACTTC.

The CDR3 DNA sequence: TGTGCCAGCAGCACCAGGGCAGACCTGAATTCACCCCTCCACTTT. It encodes CASSTRADLNSPLHF. The chain recombines TRBV9 with TRBJ1-6; D is possibly TRBD1 (5 bases). The length of the CDR3 is 15 residues. Germline-derived CDR1 and CDR2 are SGDLS and YYNGEE. The germline V and J ends were trimmed by 4 bases and 7 bases, with 15 bases remaining between them.

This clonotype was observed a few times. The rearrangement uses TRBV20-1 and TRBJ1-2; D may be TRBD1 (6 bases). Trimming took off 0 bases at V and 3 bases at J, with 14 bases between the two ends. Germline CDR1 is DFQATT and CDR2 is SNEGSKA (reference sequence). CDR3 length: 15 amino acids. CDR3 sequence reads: CSARDREGVDYGYTF. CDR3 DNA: TGCAGTGCTAGAGATCGAGAGGGGGTCGACTATGGCTACACCTTC.

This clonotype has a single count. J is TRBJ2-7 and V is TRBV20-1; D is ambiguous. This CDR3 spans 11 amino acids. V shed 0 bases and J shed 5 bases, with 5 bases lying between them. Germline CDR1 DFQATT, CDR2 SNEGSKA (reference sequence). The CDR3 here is CSARDLNEQYF. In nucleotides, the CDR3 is TGCAGTGCTAGAGATCTGAACGAGCAGTACTTC.

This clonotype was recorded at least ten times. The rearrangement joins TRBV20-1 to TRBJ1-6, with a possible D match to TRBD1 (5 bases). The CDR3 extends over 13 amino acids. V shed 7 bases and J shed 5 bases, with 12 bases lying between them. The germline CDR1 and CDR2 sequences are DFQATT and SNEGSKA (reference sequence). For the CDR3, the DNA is TGCAGTGTAAGGGGCCAGAATAATTCACCCCTCCACTTT. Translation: CSVRGQNNSPLHF.

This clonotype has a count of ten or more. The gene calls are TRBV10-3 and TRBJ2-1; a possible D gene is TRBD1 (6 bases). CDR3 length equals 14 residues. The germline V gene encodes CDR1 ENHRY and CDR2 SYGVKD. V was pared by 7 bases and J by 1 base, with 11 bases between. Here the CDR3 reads CAITPDSSYNEQFF. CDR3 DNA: TGTGCCATCACCCCGGACAGTTCCTACAATGAGCAGTTCTTC.

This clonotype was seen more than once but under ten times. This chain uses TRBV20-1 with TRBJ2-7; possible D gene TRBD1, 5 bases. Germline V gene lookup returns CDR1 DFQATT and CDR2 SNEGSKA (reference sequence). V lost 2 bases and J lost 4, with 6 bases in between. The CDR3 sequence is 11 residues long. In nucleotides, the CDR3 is TGCAGTGCTAGAAAGGGGTACGAGCAGTACTTC. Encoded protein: CSARKGYEQYF.

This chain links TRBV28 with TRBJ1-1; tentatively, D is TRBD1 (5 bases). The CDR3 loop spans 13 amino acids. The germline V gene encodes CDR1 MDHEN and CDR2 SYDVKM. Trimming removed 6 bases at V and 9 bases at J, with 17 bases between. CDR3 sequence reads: CASSRDRAAKAFF. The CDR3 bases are TGTGCCAGCAGCCGGGACCGAGCAGCCAAAGCTTTCTTT.

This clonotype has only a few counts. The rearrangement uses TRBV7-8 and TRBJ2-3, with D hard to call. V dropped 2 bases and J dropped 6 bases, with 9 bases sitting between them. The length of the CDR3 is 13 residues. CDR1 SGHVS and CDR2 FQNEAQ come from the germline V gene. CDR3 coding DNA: TGTGCCAGCAGCTTATTAGGGTCGGATACGCAGTATTTT. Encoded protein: CASSLLGSDTQYF.

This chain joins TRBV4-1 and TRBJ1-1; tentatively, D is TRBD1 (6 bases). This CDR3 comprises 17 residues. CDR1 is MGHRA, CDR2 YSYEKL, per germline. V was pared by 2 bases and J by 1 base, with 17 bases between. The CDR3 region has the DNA TGCGCCAGCAGCCAAATTGGGGCAGGGGCGAGGAACACTGAAGCTTTCTTT. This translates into CASSQIGAGARNTEAFF.

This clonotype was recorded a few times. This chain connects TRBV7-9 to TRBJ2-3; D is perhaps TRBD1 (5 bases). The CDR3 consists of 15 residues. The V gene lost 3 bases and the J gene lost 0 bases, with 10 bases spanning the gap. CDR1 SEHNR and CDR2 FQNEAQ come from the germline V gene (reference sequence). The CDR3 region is CASSFGRASTDTQYF. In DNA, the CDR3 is TGTGCCAGCAGCTTCGGCAGGGCGAGCACAGATACGCAGTATTTT.

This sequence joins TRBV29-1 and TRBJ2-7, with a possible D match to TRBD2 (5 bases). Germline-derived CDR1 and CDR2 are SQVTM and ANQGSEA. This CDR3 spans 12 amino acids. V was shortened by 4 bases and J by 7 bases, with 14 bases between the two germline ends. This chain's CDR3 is CSVGGPLGEQYF. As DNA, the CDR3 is TGCAGCGTTGGAGGGCCACTGGGGGAGCAGTACTTC.